The present TCR beta chain was sequenced within a study of blood T cell repertoires in COVID-19. About the research overall: T cells, B-cell-depleted T cells, or PBMCs supplied cDNA or gDNA.

This clone showed up just once. Clinical history reported by participants formed the basis on which cohorts were assigned. In Cohort 3, a recovered donor had either two negative PCRs, clearance, or symptom resolution. Data came from immunoSEQ multiplex PCR; TCRdb stores just in-frame clones and leaves some out. Among over 150,000 clones listed, about 80% were seen once. The CDR3 is made up of 16 amino acids. J lost 5 bases, V lost 1 base, and 5 bases had no gene match. Germline assignment: CDR1 SGHTA and CDR2 FQGNSA. The clonotype originates from a woman aged 55-70 years who had recovered from COVID-19. Sequenced sample: PBMCs or T cells enriched from blood (not recorded which). V and J are TRBV7-2 and TRBJ2-5; 12 positions agree with TRBD2. The DNA for the CDR3 is TGTGCCAGCAGCTTAGTGGGACTAGCGGGCGGGGAGACCCAGTACTTC. Its protein product is CASSLVGLAGGETQYF.